These 8 T cell receptor beta chains were all obtained from the same sample, sequenced in a study of cytotoxic CD8 clonotypes in ibrutinib-treated CLL. TCRdb's table, derived via immunoSEQ multiplex PCR, lists solely in-frame clones and lacks some. The sample shows about 200,000 clones, approximately 72% of them seen only once. Sample: PBMCs, taken after 24 months of ibrutinib treatment. The receptor source for this set is a human donor with chronic lymphocytic leukemia.

This clone has more than one count but fewer than ten. The V gene is TRBV27, the J gene TRBJ2-7; a possible D gene is TRBD1 (6 bases). The CDR3 consists of 15 residues. V lost 0 bases and J 2 bases, leaving 11 bases between the germline ends. CDR1 MNHEY and CDR2 SMNVEV come from the germline V gene (reference sequence). This CDR3 is CASSLSRQGPYEQYF. The CDR3 nucleotides are TGTGCCAGCAGTTTATCTCGTCAGGGGCCCTACGAGCAGTACTTC.

The chain recombines TRBV30 with TRBJ2-2; D not resolved. CDR3 length: 13 residues. In germline, CDR1 is GTSNPN, CDR2 SVGIG (reference sequence). V lost 2 bases and J lost 6, with 10 bases in between. The CDR3 protein is CAWSTQAAGELFF. CDR3 DNA sequence: TGTGCCTGGAGTACCCAGGCTGCCGGGGAGCTGTTTTTT.

This clone appeared a few times. The chain couples TRBV11-2 to TRBJ2-5; 7 nucleotides match TRBD2. Trimming took 1 base from V and 6 from J; bases not matched to a gene: 5. Germline CDR1 and CDR2: SGHAT and FQNNGV. This CDR3 region has 14 residues. The CDR3 nucleotides read TGTGCCAGCAGCTTAGGCGGGAGTACGCAGACCCAGTACTTC. Translating it yields CASSLGGSTQTQYF.

The chain links TRBV19 to TRBJ1-1; D ambiguous. With 3 bases removed from V and 0 bases from J, the gap between germline ends came to 8 bases. Germline-derived CDR1 and CDR2 are LNHDA and SQIVND (reference sequence). The CDR3 totals 14 residues. In nucleotides, the CDR3 is TGTGCCAGTAGTATGGCCAGATTGAACACTGAAGCTTTCTTT. Its protein is CASSMARLNTEAFF.

This clone has a handful of counts. The chain couples TRBV4-3 to TRBJ1-4; 7 bases match TRBD1. From germline, CDR1 is LGHNA and CDR2 YSLEER. Germline trimming cut 5 bases from V and 4 bases from J; bases unmatched to any gene: 4. This CDR3 spans 14 amino acids. The CDR3 DNA is TGCGCCAGCAGCAAGACAGGGAGTAATGAAAAACTGTTTTTT. This gives the protein CASSKTGSNEKLFF.

This chain links TRBV7-2 with TRBJ2-7; 8 bases match TRBD2. The germline gives CDR1 SGHTA, CDR2 FQGNSA. With 1 base clipped from V and 4 bases from J, the junction kept 9 bases outside the gene matches. The CDR3 runs to 16 residues. CDR3 loop: CASSLVAGPTSYEQYF. The DNA for the CDR3 is TGTGCCAGCAGCTTAGTAGCGGGACCCACTTCATACGAGCAGTACTTC. Together with reference TRBV7-2 and TRBJ2-7, the CDR3 gives the full variable domain: GAGVSQSPSNKVTEKGKDVELRCDPISGHTALYWYRQSLGQGLEFLIYFQGNSAPDKSGLPSDRFSAERTGGSVSTLTIQRTQQEDSAVYLCASSLVAGPTSYEQYFGPGTRLTVT.

The gene calls are TRBV4-2 and TRBJ1-2; D remains ambiguous. The germline gives CDR1 LGHNA, CDR2 YNFKEQ. V dropped 0 bases and J dropped 3 bases, with 14 bases sitting between them. There are 16 residues in the CDR3. Written as DNA, the CDR3 is TGTGCCAGCAGCCAAGAGGCTGCAGTTAAGGACTATGGCTACACCTTC. Translated, it gives CASSQEAAVKDYGYTF.

The chain combines TRBV18 with TRBJ2-3; TRBD2 aligns across 13 bases. CDR1 and CDR2 from the germline V gene are KGHSH and LQKENI. The trim removed 4 bases at V and 4 bases at J, leaving 8 bases unmatched. CDR3 length: 17 amino acids. The DNA of the CDR3 is TGTGCCAGCTCACGGCGGACTAGCGGGAGTACCTCAGATACGCAGTATTTT. This encodes CASSRRTSGSTSDTQYF.